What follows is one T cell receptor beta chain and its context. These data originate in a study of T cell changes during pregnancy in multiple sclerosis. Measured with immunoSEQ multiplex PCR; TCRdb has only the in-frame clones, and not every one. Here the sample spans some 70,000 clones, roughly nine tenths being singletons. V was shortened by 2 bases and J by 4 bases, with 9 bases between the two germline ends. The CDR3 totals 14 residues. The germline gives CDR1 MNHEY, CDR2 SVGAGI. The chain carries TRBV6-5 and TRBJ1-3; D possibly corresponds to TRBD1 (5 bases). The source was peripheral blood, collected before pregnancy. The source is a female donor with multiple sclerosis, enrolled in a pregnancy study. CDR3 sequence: CASSYPGPGNTIYF. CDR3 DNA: TGTGCCAGCAGTTACCCAGGGCCAGGAAACACCATATATTTT.